This TCR beta chain was captured by sequencing in a study of cytomegalovirus exposure and HLA in healthy donors. Study observations and caveats: Association of roughly 17,000 TCR beta sequences with HLA alleles was found at 0.05 false discovery rate in a later analysis. A later analysis linked a missense DCLRE1C variant to TCR beta V- and J-gene trimming.

To note about this clone: Its antigen is not identified.

Trimming cost V 4 bases and J 0 bases, with 8 bases left between them. The CDR3 totals 14 residues. The germline V gene encodes CDR1 SNHLY and CDR2 FYNNEI. Use of 60 Vbeta and 13 Jbeta primers characterized the PCR. Only in-frame clones appear in the TCRdb table, and some are missing; sequencing was by immunoSEQ multiplex PCR. The sample has approximately 100,000 clones. This sequence originates from a middle-aged man in good health and CMV-seronegative. The sample consisted of PBMCs. The chain carries TRBV2 and TRBJ2-3, with D hard to call. In DNA form, the CDR3 reads TGTGCCAGCAGTGTCCGGGTTAGCACAGATACGCAGTATTTT. Residues: CASSVRVSTDTQYF.